Listed here are 12 T cell receptor beta chains from one sample, sequenced in a study of blood T cell repertoires in COVID-19. Measured with immunoSEQ multiplex PCR; TCRdb has only the in-frame clones, and not every one. The table shows 300,000 or so clones, with approximately 90% occurring only once. The sequenced material came from peripheral blood. The receptors come from a woman aged 40 to 50 with acute or convalescent COVID-19.

The J gene is TRBJ1-2, the V gene TRBV4-2; D is possibly TRBD1 (5 bases). Deletions cut 4 bases from V and 2 bases from J, with 17 bases between. The CDR3 runs 16 residues. Germline V gives CDR1 LGHNA, CDR2 YNFKEQ. For the CDR3, the DNA is TGTGCCAGCAGCCCGACCCCCGGGGGACGAAACTATGGCTACACCTTC. Translating it yields CASSPTPGGRNYGYTF.

The V gene is TRBV6-4, the J gene TRBJ1-5; D not resolved. The V end was cut by 4 bases, the J end by 6 bases, with 13 bases between. The V gene's germline CDR1 is MRHNA and CDR2 SNTAGT. This CDR3 contains 14 residues. CDR3: CASSVGPGIQPQHF. The CDR3 DNA follows: TGTGCCAGCAGTGTGGGCCCGGGAATTCAGCCCCAGCATTTT.

The chain is built from TRBV11-2 and TRBJ1-1; 7 bases map to TRBD1. Germline V gene lookup returns CDR1 SGHAT and CDR2 FQNNGV. The length of the CDR3 is 11 residues. Losses at the gene ends were 6 bases for V and 11 bases for J; bases not matched to a gene: 6. In nucleotides, the CDR3 is TGTGCCAGCAGTCCCACAGGGGACGCTTTCTTT. The encoded protein is CASSPTGDAFF.

V is TRBV24-1 and J is TRBJ2-2; D uncertain. This CDR3 is 14 amino acids long. Germline CDR1 is KGHDR and CDR2 is SFDVKD. Trimming stripped 0 bases from V and 3 bases from J, with 4 bases between. This CDR3 reads CATSDLADTGELFF. The CDR3, as DNA: TGTGCCACCAGTGATTTGGCAGACACCGGGGAGCTGTTTTTT.

V usage is TRBV6-5 and J usage is TRBJ1-4; 9 bases fit TRBD1. V gave up 4 bases and J gave up 10 bases; unmatched junction bases: 13. Per germline, CDR1 MNHEY and CDR2 SVGAGI. This CDR3 is 16 amino acids long. The CDR3: CASSSIPTGGGGKLFF. For the CDR3, the DNA is TGTGCCAGCAGTTCCATCCCCACAGGGGGCGGGGGAAAACTGTTTTTT.

This clone has a single count. The chain recombines TRBV29-1 with TRBJ1-1; D remains ambiguous. This CDR3 is 14 amino acids long. V gave up 3 bases and J gave up 0 bases, with 11 bases separating them. Germline loops: CDR1 SQVTM, CDR2 ANQGSEA. The CDR3 DNA is TGCAGCGTTGATGAGGTTGGCATGAACACTGAAGCTTTCTTT. Its translation is CSVDEVGMNTEAFF.

The chain uses TRBV5-5 and TRBJ1-1; D not resolved. Trimming removed 2 bases from V and 1 base from J, with 9 bases in between. The germline V gene encodes CDR1 SGHKS and CDR2 YYEKEE (reference sequence). The CDR3 has 14 residues. The CDR3: CASSFTGKNTEAFF. The CDR3, as DNA: TGTGCCAGCAGCTTCACGGGGAAGAACACTGAAGCTTTCTTT.

The V gene is TRBV30, the J gene TRBJ1-2, with 11 bases lining up with TRBD1. CDR3 length equals 13 residues. Germline values: CDR1 GTSNPN, CDR2 SVGIG (reference sequence). With V trimmed by 3 bases and J by 6 bases, 3 bases remained unmatched. CDR3 loop: CAWSGQGADGYTF. DNA of the CDR3: TGTGCCTGGAGCGGACAGGGGGCAGATGGCTACACCTTC.

This chain connects TRBV30 to TRBJ1-5; D gene unclear. Per germline, CDR1 GTSNPN and CDR2 SVGIG (reference sequence). The V end lost 0 bases, the J end lost 0 bases, and 6 bases lay between the germline ends. The CDR3 spans 14 residues. CDR3 sequence reads: CAWSVSVSNQPQHF. The CDR3 coding sequence is TGTGCCTGGAGTGTAAGCGTTAGCAATCAGCCCCAGCATTTT.

The chain uses TRBV19 and TRBJ1-1; 7 nucleotides agree with TRBD1. With 4 bases clipped from V and 4 bases from J, the junction kept 15 bases outside the gene matches. Germline V gene sequence: CDR1 LNHDA, CDR2 SQIVND (reference sequence). CDR3 length equals 17 residues. This CDR3 is CASSTPDRAVSATEAFF. CDR3 sequence (DNA): TGTGCCAGTAGTACCCCCGACAGGGCGGTTTCGGCCACTGAAGCTTTCTTT.

This clone was picked up a small number of times. The chain carries TRBV12-1 and TRBJ1-4. TRBV12-1 is deemed a pseudogene. The CDR3 has 15 amino acids. The DNA for the CDR3 is TGTGCCAGCAGCTTCGAACCGGCAACTAATGAAAAACTGTTTTTT. Translating gives CASSFEPATNEKLFF.

The chain is built from TRBV5-4 and TRBJ1-1, with 8 positions matching TRBD1. The CDR3 has 15 residues. J gave up 5 bases and V 4 bases, and 10 bases lay outside the gene matches. Per the germline V gene, CDR1 is SGHNT and CDR2 is YYREEE (reference sequence). This chain's CDR3 is CASSTLTGAGTEAFF. The CDR3 DNA reads as TGTGCCAGCAGCACTCTGACAGGGGCCGGGACTGAAGCTTTCTTT. The variable domain in full, completed from reference TRBV5-4 and TRBJ1-1, reads ETGVTQSPTHLIKTRGQQVTLRCSSQSGHNTVSWYQQALGQGPQFIFQYYREEENGRGNFPPRFSGLQFPNYSSELNVNALELDDSALYLCASSTLTGAGTEAFFGQGTRLTVV.